Below, 8 T cell receptor beta chains from the same sample are listed, as sequenced in a study of human T cells and chemical hapten exposure. MiXCR, applied by TCRdb to the RACE reads, yields one record per CDR3 protein. This repertoire shows more than 100,000 distinct CDR3 sequences, approximately 14% found once; its top ten account for around 0.99%. Time point described: patch test 1, 2 weeks after DPC sensitization. Treatment reported: therapeutic diphenylcyclopropenone sensitization with weekly scalp DPC. The source material was whole blood, sampled in connection with sensitization to the hapten diphenylcyclopropenone (DPC). The receptors were sampled from a man between 18 and 29 years old with alopecia areata. Some clones in this sample may be carry-over from other donors' samples.

The chain combines TRBV9 with TRBJ2-1; D is undetermined. V lost 1 base and J 11 bases, leaving 7 bases between the germline ends. Germline CDR1 is SGDLS and CDR2 is YYNGEE. The CDR3 extends over 11 amino acids. The CDR3 DNA reads as TGTGCCAGCAGCGTACATACCCAGCAGTTCTTC. The encoded protein is CASSVHTQQFF.

Many counts were recorded for this clonotype. The chain employs TRBV6-2 or TRBV6-3 and TRBJ2-7; TRBD1 matches at 9 bases. V gave up 0 bases and J gave up 3 bases; unmatched junction bases: 9. Germline V gene lookup returns CDR1 MNHEY and CDR2 SVGEGT. This CDR3 has 17 amino acids. In DNA form, the CDR3 reads TGTGCCAGCAGTTACTCGAGAGGGACAGGGTTCCGCTACGAGCAGTACGTC. It encodes CASSYSRGTGFRYEQYV.

This clonotype was recorded at least ten times. This chain uses TRBV9 with TRBJ1-1; possible D gene TRBD1, 5 bases. Germline CDR1 is SGDLS and CDR2 is YYNGEE. The CDR3 totals 13 residues. V lost 0 bases and J 4 bases, leaving 7 bases between the germline ends. The CDR3 bases are TGTGCCAGCAGCGTAGATGGGGGCACTGAAGCTTTCTTT. Encoded protein: CASSVDGGTEAFF.

This clonotype was observed a few times. For the CDR3, the DNA is TGTGCTAGTGGTTTGGTACAGGGACAGGGCCCCCGGGAGCAGTACGTC. Its protein is CASGLVQGQGPREQYV. J is TRBJ2-7 and V is TRBV12-5, with 9 bases lining up with TRBD1. The CDR3 runs to 16 residues. After removal of 0 bases from V and 7 bases from J, the junction contained 10 bases not matched to a gene. The germline V gene encodes CDR1 LGHNT and CDR2 FRNRAP.

This clonotype turned up a few times. The rearrangement uses TRBV7-9 and TRBJ2-1; TRBD2 agrees at 13 bases. CDR1 SEHNR and CDR2 FQNEAQ come from the germline V gene (reference sequence). This CDR3 is 16 amino acids long. The J segment lost 2 bases and the V segment lost 4 bases, leaving 2 bases of the junction unmatched. The CDR3, as DNA: TGTGCCAGCAGCTCTGGACTAGCGGGGGCCTACAATGAGCAGTTCTTC. Protein product: CASSSGLAGAYNEQFF.

This clonotype has just a few counts. The V gene is TRBV7-2, the J gene TRBJ2-1; perhaps TRBD1 as D (6 bases). Looked up from germline, CDR1 is SGHTA and CDR2 is FQGNSA. V shed 3 bases and J shed 1 base, with 10 bases lying between them. This CDR3 is built from 15 residues. CDR3 region: CASSFRRGSYNEQFF. CDR3 sequence (DNA): TGTGCCAGCAGCTTTCGTAGGGGGTCCTACAATGAGCAGTTCTTC.

The chain is built from TRBV6-4 and TRBJ2-3, with 9 positions matching TRBD2. Germline CDR1 MRHNA, CDR2 SNTAGT. The ends lost 0 bases at V and 1 base at J; junction bases unmatched: 2. CDR3 length: 16 residues. CDR3 sequence: CASSDSASGGTDTQYF. The CDR3 DNA follows: TGTGCCAGCAGTGACTCTGCTAGCGGGGGCACAGATACGCAGTATTTT.

V is TRBV3-1 and J is TRBJ2-1; maybe TRBD2 (6 bases). From germline, CDR1 is LGHDT and CDR2 YNNKEL (reference sequence). Trimming pared 0 bases from V and 9 bases from J, leaving 6 bases between. This CDR3 is built from 12 residues. The CDR3 loop reads CASSQEGGEQFF. The CDR3 DNA follows: TGTGCCAGCAGCCAAGAGGGAGGTGAGCAGTTCTTC.